The clone carrying this TCR beta chain was recorded only once. No antigen is known for it. This record comes from a study of T-cell reconstitution after alpha-beta-depleted transplantation in children. General study points: About two months after transplant, alpha-beta T cells reportedly came from several hundred expanded graft clones. Newly generated T cells supplied most T-cell counts and diversity one year post-transplant.

The length of the CDR3 is 12 residues. Germline lookup yields CDR1 SEHNR and CDR2 FQNEAQ (reference sequence). The germline V and J ends were trimmed by 2 bases and 5 bases, with 7 bases remaining between them. Using unique molecular identifiers, the investigators prepared the TCRbeta library. TCRdb reprocessed the PCR reads with MiXCR, giving one entry per CDR3 protein. The sample carries about 32,000 distinct CDR3 sequences, about 7% recorded once. The material sequenced was peripheral blood, taken 60 days after TCRalphabeta/CD19-depleted stem cell transplant. The rearrangement joins TRBV7-9 to TRBJ2-7; D may be TRBD2 (5 bases). This sequence was found in a child younger than two who had a stem cell transplant for acute myeloid leukemia, so the T cells may come from the graft donor. CDR3 coding DNA: TGTGCCAGCAGCTTAAACGGGAACGAGCAGTACTTC. Translation gives CASSLNGNEQYF. Looking up the rest from reference TRBV7-9 and TRBJ2-7 gives the full variable domain: DTGVSQNPRHKITKRGQNVTFRCDPISEHNRLYWYRQTLGQGPEFLTYFQNEAQLEKSRLLSDRFSAERPKGSFSTLEIQRTEQGDSAMYLCASSLNGNEQYFGPGTRLTVT.